This T cell receptor (beta chain) was observed in a study of T cells in Graves' hyperthyroidism and ophthalmopathy. Notes on the study in general: Blood samples included most of the expanded thyroid clonotypes exceeding 0.001. Model output signaled ophthalmopathy a median about seven months ahead of onset.

CDR1 SQVTM and CDR2 ANQGSEA come from the germline V gene. The CDR3 length is 15 residues. Trimming cost V 3 bases and J 2 bases, with 17 bases left between them. The investigators amplified TCR beta CDR3 regions from RNA transcripts. In the first-round RT-PCR of the TCR CDR3, the HTBI primer set was used. TCRdb redid the calling of the multiplex PCR reads with MiXCR, one entry per CDR3 protein. The sample shows around 600,000 distinct CDR3 sequences, 45% of them seen only once. This clonotype was counted ten times or more. The antigen is unknown. This TCR was sampled from an adult man with Graves' disease, either hyperthyroidism or ophthalmopathy (not recorded which). Specimen: peripheral blood or thyroid tissue (not recorded which). The J gene is TRBJ2-7, the V gene TRBV29-1; D may match TRBD1 or TRBD2 (5 bases each). The CDR3 DNA reads as TGCAGCGTTGAGGGTTCGGGGCCGTTCCCCTACGAGCAGTACTTC. Translation gives CSVEGSGPFPYEQYF.